This T cell receptor (beta chain) was observed in a study of cytomegalovirus exposure and HLA in healthy donors. The study's findings and limits: Listed as cytomegalovirus-associated were 150 or so TCR beta chains.

A remark on this clone: Its antigen is unidentified.

Use of 60 Vbeta and 13 Jbeta primers characterized the PCR. Generated by immunoSEQ multiplex PCR, the TCRdb table keeps only in-frame clones and is missing some. Of 150,000 to 200,000 clones listed, roughly 83% were seen once; the top ten hold roughly 1.6%. V was cut by 5 bases and J by 4 bases, with 15 bases left in between. CDR1 is SEHNR and CDR2 is FQNEAQ in the germline V gene (reference sequence). The CDR3 runs to 15 residues. The chain recombines TRBV7-9 with TRBJ1-3, with D tentatively TRBD1 (6 bases). The receptor's source is a woman aged 45-65 years in good health and CMV-seronegative. Source material: PBMCs. CDR3 region: CASSRIQGTGNTIYF. The DNA for the CDR3 is TGTGCCAGCAGCCGAATACAGGGTACGGGAAACACCATATATTTT.